Here is one T cell receptor beta chain with its context. The Seattle site enrolled patients during active infection and followed them longitudinally. The sample originates from a study of blood T cell repertoires in COVID-19. As for the study in general: Acute and convalescent COVID-19 samples came from the United States, Italy and Spain. Sources were T cells, B-cell-depleted T cells, or PBMCs; the material itself was cDNA or gDNA.

CDR3 length equals 14 residues. V lost 0 bases to trimming and J lost 4 bases; unmatched junction nucleotides: 4. Germline CDR1 SGHNT, CDR2 YYREEE (reference sequence). Original handling: Amplification from reference gene primers served as the basis for estimated nucleated cell counts. Clones were read by immunoSEQ multiplex PCR, and TCRdb kept only the in-frame ones, dropping some. V, J and clone size were drawn from that table, and D and trimming were deduced from the DNA. Of tens of thousands of clones listed, 81% were seen once; the top ten hold more than 2%. The chain has TRBV5-4 and TRBJ2-7; TRBD1 agrees at 7 bases. This sequence was found in a woman in her 70s with COVID-19, enrolled during active disease. The sample taken for sequencing was peripheral blood. CDR3 residues: CASSLDGDSYEQYF. As DNA, the CDR3 is TGTGCCAGCAGCTTGGATGGGGACAGTTACGAGCAGTACTTC.